The 28 T cell receptor beta chains below were found in one sample sequenced in a study of OX40 agonist ivuxolimab in advanced cancers. The repertoire was sequenced with immunoSEQ multiplex PCR; TCRdb's copy has only in-frame clones and lacks some. The data show around 91,000 clones, with roughly nine tenths seen just once and around 0.19% held by the top ten. This specimen was CD4+ or CD8+ T cells sorted from blood, taken in a trial of the OX40 agonist ivuxolimab. These receptors came from an adult with an advanced solid tumor such as melanoma, head and neck, liver or kidney cancer.

This clone was recorded once. The V call is TRBV9, the J call TRBJ2-2, with 7 bases that match TRBD1. Per the germline V gene, CDR1 is SGDLS and CDR2 is YYNGEE. The CDR3 runs 15 residues. V lost 5 bases and J lost 5; bases outside the gene matches: 9. The DNA of the CDR3 is TGTGCCAGCAGTGTGAGGGGGCGTCGGACCGGGGAGCTGTTTTTT. Its protein is CASSVRGRRTGELFF.

V and J are TRBV18 and TRBJ1-2; no clear D. The V and J ends lost 3 bases and 7 bases respectively, with 12 bases between them. Germline lookup yields CDR1 KGHSH and CDR2 LQKENI. The CDR3 length is 13 residues. CDR3 sequence (DNA): TGTGCCAGCTCACCGCCCGCAGCAGCTGGCTACACCTTC. This sequence encodes CASSPPAAAGYTF.

This sequence joins TRBV19 and TRBJ2-1; D uncertain. The germline CDR1 and CDR2 sequences are LNHDA and SQIVND (reference sequence). Deletions cut 7 bases from V and 8 bases from J, with 9 bases between. This CDR3 comprises 11 residues. The CDR3 is CASTGGDEQFF. For the CDR3, the DNA is TGTGCCAGTACGGGCGGCGATGAGCAGTTCTTC.

This chain uses TRBV6-1 with TRBJ2-6; 10 bases are a match to TRBD1. CDR3 length: 20 residues. With V trimmed by 4 bases and J by 2 bases, 14 bases remained unmatched. Looked up from germline, CDR1 is MNHNS and CDR2 is SASEGT. CDR3 amino acids: CASSGRDRGFSQTGANVLTF. CDR3 sequence (DNA): TGTGCCAGCAGTGGCCGGGACAGGGGTTTTTCCCAAACTGGGGCCAACGTCCTGACTTTC.

As concerns this clone: One end of the junction is discordant with germline, which a read error may explain. The chain recombines TRBV18 with TRBJ2-3; 11 bases line up with TRBD2. Germline V lookup: CDR1 KGHSH, CDR2 LQKENI. CDR3 length equals 14 residues. CDR3 sequence reads: CANSLAGAADTQYF. CDR3 coding DNA: TGTGCCAACTCACTAGCGGGAGCGGCAGATACGCAGTATTTT.

This chain connects TRBV7-9 to TRBJ2-3; no clear D gene. V was trimmed by 7 bases and J by 4 bases, leaving 6 bases between them. CDR1 is SEHNR, CDR2 FQNEAQ, per germline (reference sequence). The CDR3 consists of 11 residues. CDR3 sequence: CASNRADTQYF. CDR3 DNA sequence: TGTGCCAGCAATAGGGCAGATACGCAGTATTTT. Combining the CDR3 with reference TRBV7-9 and TRBJ2-3 gives the whole variable domain DTGVSQNPRHKITKRGQNVTFRCDPISEHNRLYWYRQTLGQGPEFLTYFQNEAQLEKSRLLSDRFSAERPKGSFSTLEIQRTEQGDSAMYLCASNRADTQYFGPGTRLTVL.

The chain couples TRBV5-4 to TRBJ1-4, with unresolved D. From germline, CDR1 is SGHNT and CDR2 YYREEE (reference sequence). V lost 5 bases to trimming and J lost 3 bases, with 8 bases between them. The CDR3 is made up of 13 amino acids. The CDR3 loop is CASRGSPNEKLFF. CDR3 bases: TGTGCCAGCAGGGGGTCACCTAATGAAAAACTGTTTTTT.

The chain combines TRBV28 with TRBJ1-1; tentative D call: TRBD1 (5 bases). Germline V gives CDR1 MDHEN, CDR2 SYDVKM. V was shortened by 8 bases and J by 1 base, with 17 bases between the two germline ends. This CDR3 is 15 amino acids long. The DNA of the CDR3 is TGTGCCAGCGGAAGGACTCGGGACGGGAACACTGAAGCTTTCTTT. It yields the protein CASGRTRDGNTEAFF.

V and J are TRBV27 and TRBJ2-1, with D possibly being TRBD2 (5 bases). Per the germline V gene, CDR1 is MNHEY and CDR2 is SMNVEV (reference sequence). This CDR3 contains 17 residues. V shed 5 bases and J shed 0 bases, with 17 bases lying between them. In nucleotides, the CDR3 is TGTGCCAGCAGTCGTCGGACTGGGCGGAGCTCCTACAATGAGCAGTTCTTC. It yields the protein CASSRRTGRSSYNEQFF.

The chain has TRBV29-1 and TRBJ1-1; D ambiguous. This CDR3 spans 13 amino acids. The germline CDR1 and CDR2 sequences are SQVTM and ANQGSEA. Trimming stripped 7 bases from V and 1 base from J, with 13 bases between. The CDR3 nucleotides are TGCAGCGCTCAGGAGGGCGCGAACACTGAAGCTTTCTTT. Its translation is CSAQEGANTEAFF.

This clone was observed once. The J gene is TRBJ2-7, the V gene TRBV7-9; D may be TRBD1 (6 bases). The CDR3 consists of 16 residues. Germline CDR1 reads SEHNR; CDR2 reads FQNEAQ (reference sequence). Trimming pared 5 bases from V and 6 bases from J, leaving 23 bases between. The CDR3 protein is CASSPVTGRVPVEQYF. The CDR3 DNA reads as TGTGCCAGCAGCCCGGTCACAGGGCGCGTGCCGGTCGAGCAGTACTTC.

This chain connects TRBV7-3 to TRBJ2-2; D call uncertain. The CDR3 is 16 residues long. V dropped 1 base and J dropped 2 bases, with 11 bases sitting between them. The germline V gene encodes CDR1 SGHTA and CDR2 FQGTGA. The CDR3 DNA sequence: TGTGCCAGCAGCTTAATGAGAGTGGACAACACCGGGGAGCTGTTTTTT. Its protein is CASSLMRVDNTGELFF.

V gene TRBV2 combines with J gene TRBJ2-2; 13 bases are shared with TRBD2. Germline lookup yields CDR1 SNHLY and CDR2 FYNNEI. The CDR3 sequence is 21 residues long. With 2 bases clipped from V and 3 bases from J, the junction kept 15 bases outside the gene matches. The CDR3, as DNA: TGTGCCAGCAGTGAATTTGTGCCCGGACTAGCGGGAGCCCCCGACACCGGGGAGCTGTTTTTT. This gives the protein CASSEFVPGLAGAPDTGELFF.

DNA of the CDR3: TGTGCCAGCAGCCCCCCACCGGGTAGCGGGAGGATGGATACGCAGTATTTT. Protein: CASSPPPGSGRMDTQYF. The chain is built from TRBV5-4 and TRBJ2-3; TRBD2 aligns across 10 bases. Unmatched junction bases numbered 14, after V lost 4 bases and J lost 6 bases. Germline CDR1 SGHNT, CDR2 YYREEE (reference sequence). CDR3 length equals 17 residues.

CDR3 nucleotide sequence: TGTGCCACCAGCAGAGGAGTGAACTTCTACAATGAGCAGTTCTTC. It codes for CATSRGVNFYNEQFF. The V call is TRBV15, the J call TRBJ2-1; no definite D call. There are 15 residues in the CDR3. Trimming pared 1 base from V and 3 bases from J, leaving 10 bases between. CDR1 is LNHNV, CDR2 YYDKDF, per germline (reference sequence). Supplemented by reference TRBV15 and TRBJ2-1, the full variable domain reads DAMVIQNPRYQVTQFGKPVTLSCSQTLNHNVMYWYQQKSSQAPKLLFHYYDKDFNNEADTPDNFQSRRPNTSFCFLDIRSPGLGDTAMYLCATSRGVNFYNEQFFGPGTRLTVL.

The gene calls are TRBV6-6 and TRBJ1-1; 12 positions agree with TRBD1. V shed 2 bases and J 4 bases; nucleotides not matched to a gene: 5. Germline CDR1 and CDR2: MNHNY and SVGAGI (reference sequence). The CDR3 spans 16 residues. The CDR3 region is CASSYRDRGRITEAFF. The CDR3 DNA reads TGTGCCAGCAGTTACCGGGACAGGGGGCGAATCACTGAAGCTTTCTTT.

The chain joins TRBV15 to TRBJ1-1; 8 nucleotides match TRBD1. CDR1 is LNHNV, CDR2 YYDKDF, per germline (reference sequence). The CDR3 sequence is 16 residues long. J gave up 1 base and V 1 base, and 5 bases lay outside the gene matches. The DNA for the CDR3 is TGTGCCACCAGCAGAGTAGGGACAGGTACGAACACTGAAGCTTTCTTT. This translates into CATSRVGTGTNTEAFF. Combining the CDR3 with reference TRBV15 and TRBJ1-1 gives the whole variable domain DAMVIQNPRYQVTQFGKPVTLSCSQTLNHNVMYWYQQKSSQAPKLLFHYYDKDFNNEADTPDNFQSRRPNTSFCFLDIRSPGLGDTAMYLCATSRVGTGTNTEAFFGQGTRLTVV.

The CDR3 loop is CASSLPDFNNEQFF. The CDR3 nucleotides are TGTGCCAGTAGTCTACCGGATTTTAACAATGAGCAGTTCTTC. The chain joins TRBV19 to TRBJ2-1; D gene unclear. This CDR3 contains 14 residues. V dropped 5 bases and J dropped 5 bases, with 13 bases sitting between them. CDR1 is LNHDA, CDR2 SQIVND, per germline (reference sequence).

The V gene is TRBV19, the J gene TRBJ1-5; 7 nucleotides match TRBD1. J lost 2 bases, V lost 5 bases, and 6 bases had no gene match. This CDR3 has 15 amino acids. Germline assignment: CDR1 LNHDA and CDR2 SQIVND (reference sequence). CDR3 nucleotide sequence: TGTGCCAGTAGTCCCCTCACAGGGGGCAATCAGCCCCAGCATTTT. This codes for CASSPLTGGNQPQHF.

The DNA of the CDR3 is TGTGCCAGCAGCCCCCGTAATGTAGCGGGAGAGTATGAGCAGTTCTTC. Translating it yields CASSPRNVAGEYEQFF. The chain couples TRBV9 to TRBJ2-1; TRBD2 matches at 9 bases. The CDR3 has 16 amino acids. CDR1 SGDLS and CDR2 YYNGEE come from the germline V gene. The trim removed 4 bases at V and 8 bases at J, leaving 13 bases unmatched.

The J gene is TRBJ1-2, the V gene TRBV5-1; D remains ambiguous. The CDR3 has 14 residues. Germline V lookup: CDR1 SGHRS, CDR2 YFSETQ. V was clipped by 1 base and J by 1 base, with 8 bases between them. CDR3 in DNA: TGCGCCAGCAGCTTGTCGGCTAATAACTATGGCTACACCTTC. Residues: CASSLSANNYGYTF.

The chain recombines TRBV30 with TRBJ1-2; 7 bases are a match to TRBD1. Germline CDR1 GTSNPN, CDR2 SVGIG (reference sequence). This CDR3 contains 14 residues. V was clipped by 1 base and J by 3 bases; unmatched bases: 5. The CDR3 DNA reads TGTGCCTGGAGTGCACCGACAGGGTACTATGGCTACACCTTC. Protein product: CAWSAPTGYYGYTF.

The CDR3 DNA sequence: TGTGCCAGCAGTCAACCTGACAGGAGCTATACGCAGTATTTT. This gives the protein CASSQPDRSYTQYF. The chain employs TRBV25-1 and TRBJ2-3, with D possibly TRBD1 on 6 matching bases. This CDR3 contains 14 residues. CDR1 is MGHDK and CDR2 is SYGVNS in the germline V gene. V was trimmed by 5 bases and J by 7 bases, leaving 16 bases between them. The full variable domain, completed using reference TRBV25-1 and TRBJ2-3, is EADIYQTPRYLVIGTGKKITLECSQTMGHDKMYWYQQDPGMELHLIHYSYGVNSTEKGDLSSESTVSRIRTEHFPLTLESARPSHTSQYLCASSQPDRSYTQYFGPGTRLTVL.

The genes are TRBV7-8 and TRBJ2-7; the D call may be TRBD1 or TRBD2 (5 bases each). Trimming removed 3 bases at V and 3 bases at J, with 27 bases between. The CDR3 runs 19 residues. The germline gives CDR1 SGHVS, CDR2 FQNEAQ. DNA for the CDR3: TGTGCCAGCAGCTTTTCTCAGGGTTTTTGGGACCGCGGCTTCTACGAGCAGTACTTC. Protein: CASSFSQGFWDRGFYEQYF.

The chain carries TRBV6-1 and TRBJ2-3; either TRBD1 or TRBD2 may fit D (7 bases each). This CDR3 is 16 amino acids long. V dropped 4 bases and J dropped 5 bases, with 19 bases sitting between them. From germline, CDR1 is MNHNS and CDR2 SASEGT. CDR3 DNA sequence: TGTGCCAGCAGTGTCAGCAGGGGGGGAGTAAAAGATACGCAGTATTTT. Protein product: CASSVSRGGVKDTQYF.

The chain uses TRBV11-2 and TRBJ2-1, with 10 bases lining up with TRBD1. The CDR3 runs to 15 residues. Germline lookup yields CDR1 SGHAT and CDR2 FQNNGV. The trim removed 5 bases at V and 1 base at J, leaving 2 bases unmatched. CDR3 region: CASSADRGSYNEQFF. CDR3 in DNA: TGTGCCAGCAGCGCGGACAGGGGGTCCTACAATGAGCAGTTCTTC.

The rearrangement links TRBV7-2 to TRBJ2-7, with 13 positions matching TRBD2. V was clipped by 2 bases and J by 13 bases; unmatched bases: 5. CDR3 size: 13 residues. Looked up from germline, CDR1 is SGHTA and CDR2 is FQGNSA. The CDR3 is CASSLMGTSGIYF. DNA of the CDR3: TGTGCCAGCAGCTTAATGGGGACTAGCGGGATTTACTTC.

The V gene is TRBV7-8, the J gene TRBJ2-7; 10 bases fit TRBD2. The CDR3 has 15 residues. Germline loops: CDR1 SGHVS, CDR2 FQNEAQ. V gave up 2 bases and J gave up 2 bases; unmatched junction bases: 3. CDR3 sequence (DNA): TGTGCCAGCAGCTTAAGACTAGCGGGTCCCTACGAGCAGTACTTC. The encoded protein is CASSLRLAGPYEQYF.